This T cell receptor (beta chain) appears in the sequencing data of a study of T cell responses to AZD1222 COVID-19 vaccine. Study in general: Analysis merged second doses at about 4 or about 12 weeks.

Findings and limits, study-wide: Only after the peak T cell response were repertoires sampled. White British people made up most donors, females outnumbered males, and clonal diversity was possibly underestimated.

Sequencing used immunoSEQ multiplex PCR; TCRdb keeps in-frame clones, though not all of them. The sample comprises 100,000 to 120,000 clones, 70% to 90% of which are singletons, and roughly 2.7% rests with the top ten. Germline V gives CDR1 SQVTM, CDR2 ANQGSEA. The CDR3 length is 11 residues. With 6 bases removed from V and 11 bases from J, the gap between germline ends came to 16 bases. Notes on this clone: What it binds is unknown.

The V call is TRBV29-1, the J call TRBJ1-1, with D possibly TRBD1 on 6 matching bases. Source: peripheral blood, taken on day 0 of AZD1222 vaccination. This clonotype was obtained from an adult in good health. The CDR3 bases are TGCAGCGTCAAGGAGGCAGGGGAGGCTTTCTTT. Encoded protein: CSVKEAGEAFF.